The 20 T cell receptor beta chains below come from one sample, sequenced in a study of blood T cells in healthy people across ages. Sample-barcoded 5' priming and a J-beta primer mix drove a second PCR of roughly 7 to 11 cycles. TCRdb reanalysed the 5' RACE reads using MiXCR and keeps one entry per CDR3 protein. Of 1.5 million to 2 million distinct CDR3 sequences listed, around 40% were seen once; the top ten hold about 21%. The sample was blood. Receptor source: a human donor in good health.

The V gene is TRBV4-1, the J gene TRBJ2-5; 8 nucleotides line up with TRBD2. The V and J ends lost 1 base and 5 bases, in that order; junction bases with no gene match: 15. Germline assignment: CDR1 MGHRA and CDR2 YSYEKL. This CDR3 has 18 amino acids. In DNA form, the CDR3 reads TGCGCCAGCAGCCAAGCGCAAGCGGGGGCCCTTCCTTGGGAGACCCAGTACTTC. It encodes CASSQAQAGALPWETQYF.

CDR3 DNA: TGTGCCAGCAGCCCCGGTCGGGAACACTGGAACACCGGGGAGCTGTTTTTT. Protein product: CASSPGREHWNTGELFF. The genes are TRBV5-5 and TRBJ2-2; D is perhaps TRBD2 (5 bases). V was shortened by 4 bases and J by 1 base, with 17 bases between the two germline ends. CDR3 size: 17 residues. Germline loops: CDR1 SGHKS, CDR2 YYEKEE (reference sequence).

DNA of the CDR3: TGCAGTGCTAGAGAAGAGTCAGGGAGAGCGGGGTCGGAGTTCGGATGGTCCTACGAGCAGTACTTC. Its translation: CSAREESGRAGSEFGWSYEQYF. This chain joins TRBV20-1 and TRBJ2-7; TRBD2 matches 7 bases. Germline V gene lookup returns CDR1 DFQATT and CDR2 SNEGSKA (reference sequence). V dropped 0 bases and J dropped 1; count of bases not matched to a gene: 27. CDR3 length equals 22 residues.

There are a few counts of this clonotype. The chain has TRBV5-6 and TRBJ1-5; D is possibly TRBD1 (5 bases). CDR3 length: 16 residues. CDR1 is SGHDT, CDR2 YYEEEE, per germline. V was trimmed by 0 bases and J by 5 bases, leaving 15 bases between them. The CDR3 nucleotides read TGTGCCAGCAGCTTGGCCGTGTCAGGGCCCCATCAGCCCCAGCATTTT. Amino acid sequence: CASSLAVSGPHQPQHF.

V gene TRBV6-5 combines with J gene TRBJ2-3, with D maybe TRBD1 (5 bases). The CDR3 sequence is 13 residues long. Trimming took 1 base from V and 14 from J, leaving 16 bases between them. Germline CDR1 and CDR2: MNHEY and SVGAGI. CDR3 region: CASSYYSQQAPYF. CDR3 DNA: TGTGCCAGCAGTTACTACAGCCAACAGGCTCCGTATTTT.

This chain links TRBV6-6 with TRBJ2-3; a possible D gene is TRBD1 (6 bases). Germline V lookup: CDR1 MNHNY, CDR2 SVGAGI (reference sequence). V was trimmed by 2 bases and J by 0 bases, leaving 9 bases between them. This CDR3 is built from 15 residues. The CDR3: CASSYRGSSTDTQYF. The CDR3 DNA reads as TGTGCCAGCAGTTACAGGGGGTCGAGCACAGATACGCAGTATTTT.

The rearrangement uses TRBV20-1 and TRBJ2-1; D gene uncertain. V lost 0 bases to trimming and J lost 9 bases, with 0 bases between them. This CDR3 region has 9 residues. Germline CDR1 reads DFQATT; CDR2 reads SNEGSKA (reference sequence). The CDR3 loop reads CSARDEQFF. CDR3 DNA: TGCAGTGCTAGAGATGAGCAGTTCTTC.

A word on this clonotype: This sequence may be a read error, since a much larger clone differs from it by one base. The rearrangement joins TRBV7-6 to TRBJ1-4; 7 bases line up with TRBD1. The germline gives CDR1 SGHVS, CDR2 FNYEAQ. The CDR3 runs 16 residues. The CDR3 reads CVSSLLPQGDNEKLFF. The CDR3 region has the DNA TGTGTCAGCAGCTTACTCCCCCAGGGGGATAATGAAAAACTGTTTTTT.

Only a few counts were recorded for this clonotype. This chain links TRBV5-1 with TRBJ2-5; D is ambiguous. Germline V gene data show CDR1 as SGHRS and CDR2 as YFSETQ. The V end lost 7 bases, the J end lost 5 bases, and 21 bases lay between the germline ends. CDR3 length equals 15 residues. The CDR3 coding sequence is TGCGCCAGCGGCTCGGACGGCAGGTTTGACGAGACCCAGTACTTC. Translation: CASGSDGRFDETQYF.

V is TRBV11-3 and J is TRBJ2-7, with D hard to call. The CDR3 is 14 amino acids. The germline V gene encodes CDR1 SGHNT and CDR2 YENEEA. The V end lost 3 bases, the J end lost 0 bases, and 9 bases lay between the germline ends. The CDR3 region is CASSLSRNSYEQYF. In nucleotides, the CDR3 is TGTGCCAGCAGCTTGAGCAGGAACTCCTACGAGCAGTACTTC.

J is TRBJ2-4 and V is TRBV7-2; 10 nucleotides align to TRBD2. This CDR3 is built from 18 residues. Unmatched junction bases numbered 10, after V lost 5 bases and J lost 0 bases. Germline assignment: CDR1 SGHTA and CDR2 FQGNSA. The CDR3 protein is CASSRTSGSRLAKNIQYF. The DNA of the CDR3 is TGTGCCAGCAGCCGGACTAGCGGATCCCGGCTAGCCAAAAACATTCAGTACTTC.

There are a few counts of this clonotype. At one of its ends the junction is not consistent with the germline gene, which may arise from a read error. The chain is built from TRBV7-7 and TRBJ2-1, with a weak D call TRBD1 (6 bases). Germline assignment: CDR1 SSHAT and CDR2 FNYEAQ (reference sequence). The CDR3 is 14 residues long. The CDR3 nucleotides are TGTGCTAGCAGCAAAGCTCACGGACAGTTTGAGCAGTTCTTC. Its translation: CASSKAHGQFEQFF.

This CDR3 is CASSRLTGSTFYGYTF. In nucleotides, the CDR3 is TGCGCCAGCAGCCGTCTGACCGGGAGCACATTCTATGGCTACACCTTC. The chain uses TRBV4-1 and TRBJ1-2, with unresolved D. Germline V gene data show CDR1 as MGHRA and CDR2 as YSYEKL. The V gene lost 4 bases and the J gene lost 4 bases, with 19 bases spanning the gap. The CDR3 has 16 residues.

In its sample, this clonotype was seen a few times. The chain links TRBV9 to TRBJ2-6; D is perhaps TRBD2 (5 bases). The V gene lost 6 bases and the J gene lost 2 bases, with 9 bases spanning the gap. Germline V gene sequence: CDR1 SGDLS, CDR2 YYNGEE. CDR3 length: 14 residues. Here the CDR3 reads CASMRGPGANVLTF. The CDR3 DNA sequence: TGTGCCAGCATGAGAGGGCCTGGGGCCAACGTCCTGACTTTC. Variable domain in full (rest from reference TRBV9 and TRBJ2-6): DSGVTQTPKHLITATGQRVTLRCSPRSGDLSVYWYQQSLDQGLQFLIQYYNGEERAKGNILERFSAQQFPDLHSELNLSSLELGDSALYFCASMRGPGANVLTFGAGSRLTVL.

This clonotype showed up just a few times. CDR3 protein: CASREFGLSTDTQYF. As DNA, the CDR3 is TGTGCCAGCAGGGAGTTTGGACTCAGCACAGATACGCAGTATTTT. This chain links TRBV6-5 with TRBJ2-3; weak D call: TRBD2 (5 bases). Germline CDR1 reads MNHEY; CDR2 reads SVGAGI. Trimming removed 6 bases at V and 0 bases at J, with 13 bases between. This CDR3 spans 15 amino acids.

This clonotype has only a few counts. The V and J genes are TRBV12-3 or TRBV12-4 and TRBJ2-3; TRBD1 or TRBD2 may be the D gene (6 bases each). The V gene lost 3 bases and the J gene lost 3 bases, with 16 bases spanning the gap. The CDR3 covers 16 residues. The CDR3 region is CASSFSSGASTDTQYF. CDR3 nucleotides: TGTGCCAGCAGTTTCTCTTCGGGGGCAAGTACAGATACGCAGTATTTT.

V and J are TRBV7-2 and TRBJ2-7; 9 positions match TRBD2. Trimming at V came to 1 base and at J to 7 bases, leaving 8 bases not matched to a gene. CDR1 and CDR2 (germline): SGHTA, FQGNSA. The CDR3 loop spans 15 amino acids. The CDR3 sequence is CASSLEVAGAGEQYF. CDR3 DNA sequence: TGTGCCAGCAGCTTAGAGGTAGCGGGGGCTGGTGAGCAGTACTTC.

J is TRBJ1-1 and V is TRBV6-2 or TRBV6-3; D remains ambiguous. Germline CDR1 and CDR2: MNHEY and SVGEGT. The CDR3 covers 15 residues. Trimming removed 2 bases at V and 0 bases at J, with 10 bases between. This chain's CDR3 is CASSYPSEMNTEAFF. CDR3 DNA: TGTGCCAGCAGTTACCCCTCTGAGATGAACACTGAAGCTTTCTTT.

The CDR3 DNA is TGTGCCAGCAGCTTGACCTCCTCCTACAGTGAGCAGTACTTC. This codes for CASSLTSSYSEQYF. The rearrangement links TRBV7-9 to TRBJ2-1; D not certain. The J call is doubtful: the DNA matches TRBJ2-7 better. This CDR3 is 14 amino acids long. Germline values: CDR1 SEHNR, CDR2 FQNEAQ (reference sequence).

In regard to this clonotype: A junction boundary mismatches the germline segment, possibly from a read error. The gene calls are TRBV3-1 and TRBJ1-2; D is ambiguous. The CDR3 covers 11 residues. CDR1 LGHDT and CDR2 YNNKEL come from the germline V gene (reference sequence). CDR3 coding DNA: TGTGCCAGCAGCCAAAATGCGGTCTACATCTTC. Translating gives CASSQNAVYIF.